This paragraph reports one TCR beta chain. Profiled with immunoSEQ multiplex PCR; TCRdb holds only in-frame clones, not every one. The table records approximately 47,000 clones, more than 75% of them present only once. The entry originates in a study of blood T cell repertoires in COVID-19. There are 15 residues in the CDR3. Germline values: CDR1 MNHEY, CDR2 SVGEGT. Trimming pared 5 bases from V and 6 bases from J, leaving 20 bases between. Specimen: peripheral blood. The J gene is TRBJ2-7, the V gene TRBV6-2 or TRBV6-3; possibly TRBD2 for D (5 bases). This TCR was sampled from a man aged 70-80 years with active COVID-19. Here the CDR3 reads CASSDPGSTYGEQYF. In nucleotides, the CDR3 is TGTGCCAGCAGTGATCCGGGATCCACCTACGGCGAGCAGTACTTC.